A single TCR beta chain is shown here with its context. What it binds is unknown. Although they were nominally healthy when sampled, donors likely had unrecorded immune exposures. The sample is drawn from a study of cytomegalovirus exposure and HLA in healthy donors. Study-wide points: Later analysis placed DRB1 highest and HLA-C lowest in TCR association rates, which differed by HLA locus. Among TCR sequences, most were rare, though some public TCRs appeared in many donors.

Germline V gives CDR1 SGHRS, CDR2 YFSETQ. CDR3 length equals 15 residues. The V end was cut by 4 bases, the J end by 3 bases, with 16 bases between. A multiplex PCR was run with 60 Vbeta primers and 13 Jbeta primers. Profiling relied on immunoSEQ multiplex PCR, and the TCRdb table lists in-frame clones only, not all of them. The sample contains about 84,000 clones, around four fifths of which appear only once. This chain links TRBV5-1 with TRBJ1-2; D gene uncertain. This TCR derives from a male donor in good health and CMV-seropositive. Sequencing was carried out using PBMCs. The DNA of the CDR3 is TGCGCCAGCAGCCCAAACAGTCGACCAGACTATGGCTACACCTTC. Translating gives CASSPNSRPDYGYTF.